This T cell receptor (beta chain) is from a study of vaccination effects on CD4 cells after COVID-19. This CDR3 contains 13 residues. V lost 4 bases and J 7 bases, leaving 11 bases between the germline ends. Note on this clone: Its cognate antigen is unknown.

Here immunoSEQ multiplex PCR was the method, and the copy in TCRdb shows in-frame clones only, minus some. The data contain 13,000 to 15,000 clones, about 70% of them singletons. CD4+ T cells specific for antigen were expanded with viral peptide pools by the ViraFEST assay before sequencing. After more than 8 days in culture, the CD4+ T cells were isolated. Each participant received a vaccine that was either BNT162b2 or mRNA-1273, given as two doses. Nucleocapsid antibodies were negative in the vaccine recipients, who had never had SARS-CoV-2 infection. PBMC were cultured at under 2.5 million per well with around 10 IU/ml IL-2 and 7.5 to 10 ug/ml peptides.

Material: CD4+ T cells from PBMCs cultured with HCoV-NL63 spike peptides, obtained after COVID-19 vaccination. The V gene is TRBV12-3 or TRBV12-4, the J gene TRBJ2-4, with D perhaps given as TRBD1 or TRBD2 (5 bases each). The sequence derives from a human donor who received a COVID-19 vaccine. CDR3 sequence: CASSSGRANIQYF. The CDR3 DNA reads TGTGCCAGCAGTTCGGGACGAGCGAACATTCAGTACTTC.